This T cell receptor beta chain originates from a study of beta chain features in type 1 diabetes (dated by TCRdb to 2017 to 2018). Concerning the study at large: No differences in mean age, gender distribution, total cell number or subset yield were found between patients and healthy donors. Across all samples, some 110,000,000 sorted cells were examined, and cell number per subset correlated strongly with RNA yield. In the study, recently diagnosed type 1 diabetes patients and matched healthy donors were compared on the TCRB repertoires of their sorted circulating CD4+ T cell subsets. Whereas all 28 donors provided naive and central memory subsets, regulatory and stem cell-like memory subsets were isolated from just 8 patients and about 8 healthy donors. What the research found in general, with its limitations: HLA sub-analyses involved small numbers of individuals, so any influence of HLA type on TCRB rearrangement remained unresolved. Because cDNA was sequenced instead of genomic DNA, activated cells with high expression could be over-represented, although the groups did not differ in activation or CD3 levels. A moderate but significant shortening of TCRB CDR3 length was observed in type 1 diabetes patients in all four CD4+ subsets. Naive, central memory and regulatory TCRB repertoires appeared more similar among patients than among healthy donors. Shorter templates might be favored by PCR, yet because patient and control samples were amplified and corrected together, any such skew would affect both groups equally. Fewer insertions and more nucleotide deletions at VDJ recombination sites were observed in patients with type 1 diabetes, implying thymic rearrangement abnormalities.

V loses 1 base, J loses 3 bases, and the germline ends lie 4 bases apart. The CDR3 covers 13 residues, taking in both the cysteine and the phenylalanine. Kept here is only the CDR3 DNA, which spans 39 bases and is read in frame from base 1. CDR1 and CDR2 (MGHDK, SYGVNS) derive from the germline V gene. With respect to this clone: Its antigen is currently not known. No quality values exist for individual bases; no much larger clone is one base distant.

The High Capacity cDNA Reverse Transcription Kit was used to reverse transcribe all of the isolated RNA, meaning that expressed TCRB transcripts were what got sequenced. Naive, central memory and regulatory T cell samples underwent deep immunoSEQ sequencing, averaging about 3.57 million total reads per sample. After sorted cells were lysed in RLT buffer, RNA was extracted with DNase-treated RNeasy Micro or Mini kits, with the choice depending on cell number. Each cell subset was processed on its own to prevent cross-contamination, while patient and healthy donor samples were processed together. TCRB sequences were amplified from cDNA with the immunoSEQ multiplex PCR, producing 87-bp fragments spanning the CDR3 region. The amplicons were sequenced using the Illumina HiSeq platform. From the authors' description of their analysis: PCR bias was computationally corrected using synthetic template baselines, reads within Hamming distance 2 were collapsed, and singletons that could not be merged were discarded. Reads were aligned against IMGT to assign V, D and J genes, CDR3 length and insertions or deletions at six rearrangement sites. Within each subset, clonotype counts were normalized to the number of sorted cells before true diversity and Gini coefficients were calculated with the tcR R package. The overlap coefficient, calculated on TCRB nucleotide sequences, was used to quantify repertoire sharing. Out-of-frame TCRB sequences from naive cells were analyzed as a proxy for the pre-selection repertoire. TCRdb carries this immuneACCESS record with in-frame sequences only. Its versions omit some clonotypes, under half of them owing to an unresolved V gene in the studies checked, with the rest unexplained. The D gene and trimming were derived from the DNA, and the V and J assignments and clone size from that table. The sample yields hundreds of thousands of clones; roughly 15% were counted once. The biggest ten clones account for 0.093% of the sample.

From each donor, a single peripheral blood sample of about 100 mL on average was drawn into heparinised tubes. A BD FACSAria II was used to sort naive, central memory, regulatory and stem cell-like memory CD4+ T cells with a panel that included CD45RO, CCR7, CD25, CD127, CD95 and CD27. A purity above 95% was achieved for all sorted populations. PBMCs were isolated immediately by Lymphoprep density gradient centrifugation and stained directly without culture. To minimize batch effects, samples were stained and sorted in pairs, one healthy donor with one patient per experiment. The source of this sequence is a man aged 18 to 29 in good health. Rearrangement joined TRBV25-1 to TRBJ1-3; the D gene cannot be resolved reliably. Sequencing was done on a sample of naive CD4+ T cells from blood. The cell subset or site label for this specimen denotes: true naive CD4+ T cells. The sequence in DNA is TGTGCCAGCAGTGAATGGGATGGAAACACCATATATTTT. Its translation reads: CASSEWDGNTIYF.